This is a list of T cell receptor beta chains from one sample in a study of memory CD8 T cells in hepatitis C reinfection. Assay: immunoSEQ multiplex PCR; the TCRdb copy retains only in-frame clones and omits some. The sample holds about 46,000 clones; about 91% are singletons and the top ten take around 0.7%. The sequenced material came from naive CD8+ T cells sorted from blood. The source of these receptors is a man aged 18 to 30 with hepatitis C virus infection. Each CDR3 is given with its conserved first and last residue. D genes are given only for firm matches. Size is stated for part of the rows, as once, few or many counts, or as a class when the clone is expanded.

abundance	d_gene	v_gene	j_gene	CDR3nt	CDR3aa
.	.	TRBV27	TRBJ1-4	TGTGCCAGCAGACCGGGACAAGGGAATGAAAAACTGTTTTTT	CASRPGQGNEKLFF
.	.	TRBV10-2	TRBJ2-7	TGCGCCAGCAGTGACGGGGGTCTCGAGCAGTACTTC	CASSDGGLEQYF
.	TRBD1	TRBV6-5	TRBJ2-7	TGTGCCAGCAGTGCCGGGACAGGGGGAGATGAGCAGTACTTC	CASSAGTGGDEQYF
once	.	TRBV15	TRBJ1-5	TGTGCCACCAGCAGAGCACCCGGTGCGAGCCAGCCCCAGCATTTT	CATSRAPGASQPQHF
once	TRBD2	TRBV5-6	TRBJ2-2	TGTGTCAGCAGCAACGGACTAGCGGTCGGGGAGCTGTTTTTT	CVSSNGLAVGELFF
.	.	TRBV6-6	TRBJ1-4	TGTGCCAGCAGAGAACTCCTTAATGAAAAACTGTTTTTT	CASRELLNEKLFF
.	TRBD2	TRBV6-6	TRBJ2-1	TGTGCCAGCAGTTACTCGGTTAGCGGGGGCGATGAGCAGTTCTTC	CASSYSVSGGDEQFF
once	.	TRBV10-1	TRBJ2-7	TGCGCCAGCAGTGAGTCCGGCAGGGCATACGAGCAGTACTTC	CASSESGRAYEQYF
.	TRBD2	TRBV11-2	TRBJ2-3	TGTGCCAGCAGCCCTTGGCGGGGGGAGAGCACAGATACGCAGTATTTT	CASSPWRGESTDTQYF
.	TRBD1	TRBV27	TRBJ1-1	TGTGCCAGCAGTTTAGGGACAGCCATGAACACTGAAGCTTTCTTT	CASSLGTAMNTEAFF
.	.	TRBV10-3	TRBJ1-1	TGTGCCATCAGTGAGTCGGCCCCCGAATACACTGAAGCTTTCTTT	CAISESAPEYTEAFF
.	.	TRBV5-4	TRBJ2-1	TGTGCCAGCACCAAGACCCGGGTTTCGGACAATGAGCAGTTCTTC	CASTKTRVSDNEQFF
.	.	TRBV6-5	TRBJ1-4	TGTGCCAGCAGTTACTCAACGGGGGGCGCGGAAAAACTGTTTTTT	CASSYSTGGAEKLFF
few	TRBD1	TRBV13	TRBJ1-3	TGTGCCAGCAGTGGGGGACAGCCCTCTGGAAACACCATATATTTT	CASSGGQPSGNTIYF
few	TRBD1	TRBV6-1	TRBJ2-7	TGTGCCAGCAGTGTAGACAGGGGGGCCTCCTACGAGCAGTACTTC	CASSVDRGASYEQYF
.	TRBD2	TRBV5-5	TRBJ2-5	TGTGCCAGCAGCTTGGGTAGCGGGACCGAGACCCAGTACTTC	CASSLGSGTETQYF
.	TRBD1	TRBV7-9	TRBJ1-5	TGTGCCAGCAGCTTAGCGGGGGGACAGGGTGATCAGCCCCAGCATTTT	CASSLAGGQGDQPQHF
.	TRBD2	TRBV29-1	TRBJ2-1	TGCAGCGTTGATGGGACTAGCGAGCCGTACAATGAGCAGTTCTTC	CSVDGTSEPYNEQFF
.	.	TRBV5-5	TRBJ1-4	TGTGCCAGCAGCCCTGGAGCGGGGACGGGAGGGGAAAAACTGTTTTTT	CASSPGAGTGGEKLFF
.	TRBD2	TRBV4-1	TRBJ2-1	TGCGCCAGCAGCCAAGAACGACTAGCGGGGGCGGTTGAGCAGTTCTTC	CASSQERLAGAVEQFF
.	.	TRBV10-3	TRBJ2-5	TGTGCCATCAGTCTATCCCGAGAGGGGGAGATGGAGACCCAGTACTTC	CAISLSREGEMETQYF
.	TRBD2	TRBV29-1	TRBJ2-5	TGCAGCGTTGAAGTAGCGGGGGGGAGAGAGACCCAGTACTTC	CSVEVAGGRETQYF
.	.	TRBV5-4	TRBJ1-1	TGTGCCAGCAGGGGGGGGGTGAGTGACACTGAAGCTTTCTTT	CASRGGVSDTEAFF
.	TRBD1	TRBV7-3	TRBJ2-1	TGTGCCAGCAGCCCTTCCGGGACAGGGGGCACAAATGAGCAGTTCTTC	CASSPSGTGGTNEQFF
.	TRBD2	TRBV7-8	TRBJ2-7	TGTGCCAGCAGCTCAGGGACTAGCGCCTACGAGCAGTACTTC	CASSSGTSAYEQYF
.	TRBD1	TRBV19	TRBJ1-5	TGTGCCAGTAGTATCGGACAGGGAGGCAATCAGCCCCAGCATTTT	CASSIGQGGNQPQHF
.	.	TRBV2	TRBJ2-7	TGTGCCAGCAGTGAAGCGGCGGGGTTGAGTTCCTACGAGCAGTACTTC	CASSEAAGLSSYEQYF
.	.	TRBV2	TRBJ1-1	TGTGCCAGCAGCTCAGGCCAAGGACACCTGAACACTGAAGCTTTCTTT	CASSSGQGHLNTEAFF
once	.	TRBV5-4	TRBJ2-3	TGTGCCAGCAGCCCAGGCACAGATACGCAGTATTTT	CASSPGTDTQYF
.	.	TRBV14	TRBJ2-2	TGTGCCAGCAGCCCTGGCTGGGAGCTGTTTTTT	CASSPGWELFF
.	.	TRBV20-1	TRBJ2-7	TGCAGTGCTAGAGATATCCTAGAGCAGTACTTC	CSARDILEQYF
.	.	TRBV7-9	TRBJ1-1	TGTGCCAGCAGCTTAGAGTCGGTCGGAGCTTTCTTT	CASSLESVGAFF
once	.	TRBV5-6	TRBJ2-1	TGTGCCAGCAGCTTGGTGACGGGTACTGAGCAGTTCTTC	CASSLVTGTEQFF
once	TRBD1	TRBV5-1	TRBJ2-3	TGCGCCAGCAGCTTGGGACAGGGGGCTATAGACACAGATACGCAGTATTTT	CASSLGQGAIDTDTQYF
.	TRBD1	TRBV27	TRBJ2-1	TGTGCCAGCAGTTTTGGCCAGGGGGCCTACAATGAGCAGTTCTTC	CASSFGQGAYNEQFF
few	.	TRBV5-1	TRBJ1-1	TGCGCCAGCAGCTTGCGAGAGAACACTGAAGCTTTCTTT	CASSLRENTEAFF
.	TRBD1	TRBV7-9	TRBJ1-2	TGTGCCAGCAGCCCGACAGGGGGACTTGGAGGCTACACCTTC	CASSPTGGLGGYTF
.	.	TRBV14	TRBJ2-1	TGTGCCAGCAGCCGCCAGGCGACAGGAACCTACAATGAGCAGTTCTTC	CASSRQATGTYNEQFF
few	TRBD1	TRBV6-5	TRBJ1-5	TGTGCCAGCAGTGGTGGGACAGATAGCAATCAGCCCCAGCATTTT	CASSGGTDSNQPQHF
.	TRBD1	TRBV28	TRBJ1-1	TGTGCCAGCAGTCCAGGACAGGGGGCGAGGGCTTTCTTT	CASSPGQGARAFF
.	.	TRBV30	TRBJ1-5	TGTGCCTGGAGTGTACAGGGAAATCAGCCCCAGCATTTT	CAWSVQGNQPQHF
.	TRBD2	TRBV7-8	TRBJ2-1	TGTGCCAGCAGCTTTGACCCACTAGCGGGGGGGCGGAATGAGCAGTTCTTC	CASSFDPLAGGRNEQFF
few	TRBD1	TRBV29-1	TRBJ2-1	TGCAGCGTTGAAGATTACGACAGGGAAGAGTACAATGAGCAGTTCTTC	CSVEDYDREEYNEQFF
.	.	TRBV4-3	TRBJ2-2	TGCGCCAGCAGCCTTGGCAGGGGACCGAACGCCGGGGAGCTGTTTTTT	CASSLGRGPNAGELFF
.	.	TRBV11-3	TRBJ1-1	TGTGCCAGCAGCGCGACGGGGGGTGACACTGAAGCTTTCTTT	CASSATGGDTEAFF
.	TRBD2	TRBV4-1	TRBJ2-1	TGCGCCAGCAGCCCCCACATGGGACTAGCGGGGGTAGGGAGTTTGTCGACGAATGAGCAGTTCTTC	CASSPHMGLAGVGSLSTNEQFF
.	.	TRBV11-2	TRBJ2-3	TGTGCCAGCAGCTCGGGATCCACAGATACGCAGTATTTT	CASSSGSTDTQYF
once	.	TRBV9	TRBJ2-7	TGTGCCAGCAGCGTAGGTTCAGGGCAGAGCTCCTACGAGCAGTACTTC	CASSVGSGQSSYEQYF
.	.	TRBV4-3	TRBJ2-1	TGCGCCAGCAGCCAACGGGGTACCTACAATGAGCAGTTCTTC	CASSQRGTYNEQFF
.	TRBD2	TRBV9	TRBJ2-3	TGTGCCAGCAGCGAGGGACTAGCGGGGGTCACAGATACGCAGTATTTT	CASSEGLAGVTDTQYF
.	TRBD1	TRBV27	TRBJ1-2	TGTGCCAGCAGCAGTTACAGGGGCAACTATGGCTACACCTTC	CASSSYRGNYGYTF
.	TRBD2	TRBV6-1	TRBJ2-3	TGTGCCAGCAGTGGGGGCTTACTAGCGGGACCTAGCACAGATACGCAGTATTTT	CASSGGLLAGPSTDTQYF